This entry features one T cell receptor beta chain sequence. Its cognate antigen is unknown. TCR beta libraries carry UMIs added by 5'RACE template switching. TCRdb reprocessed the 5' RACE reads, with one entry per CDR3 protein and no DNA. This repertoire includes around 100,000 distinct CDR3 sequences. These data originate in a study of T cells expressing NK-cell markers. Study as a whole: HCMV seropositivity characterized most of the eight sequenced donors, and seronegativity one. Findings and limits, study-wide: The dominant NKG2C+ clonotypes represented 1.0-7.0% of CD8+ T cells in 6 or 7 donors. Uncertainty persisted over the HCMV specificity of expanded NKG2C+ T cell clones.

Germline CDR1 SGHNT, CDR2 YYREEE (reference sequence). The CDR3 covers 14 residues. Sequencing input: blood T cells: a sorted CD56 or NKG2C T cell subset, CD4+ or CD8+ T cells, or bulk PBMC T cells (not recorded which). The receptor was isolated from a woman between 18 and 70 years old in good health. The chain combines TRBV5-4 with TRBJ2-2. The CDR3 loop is CASRDATNTGELFF.